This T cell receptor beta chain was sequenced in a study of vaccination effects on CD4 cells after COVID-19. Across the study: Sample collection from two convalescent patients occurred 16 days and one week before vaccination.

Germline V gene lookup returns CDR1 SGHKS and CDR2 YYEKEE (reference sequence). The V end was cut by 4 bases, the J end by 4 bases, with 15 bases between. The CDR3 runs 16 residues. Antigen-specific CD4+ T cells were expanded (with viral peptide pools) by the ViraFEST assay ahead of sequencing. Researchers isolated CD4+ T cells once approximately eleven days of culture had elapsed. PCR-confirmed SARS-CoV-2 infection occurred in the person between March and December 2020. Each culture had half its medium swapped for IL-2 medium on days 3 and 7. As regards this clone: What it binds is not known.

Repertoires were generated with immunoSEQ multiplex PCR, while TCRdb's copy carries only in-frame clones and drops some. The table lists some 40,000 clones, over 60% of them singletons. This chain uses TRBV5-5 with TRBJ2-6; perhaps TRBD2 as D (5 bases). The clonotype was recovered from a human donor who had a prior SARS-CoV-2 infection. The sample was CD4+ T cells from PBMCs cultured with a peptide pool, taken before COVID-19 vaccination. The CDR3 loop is CASSPTGSTGANVLTF. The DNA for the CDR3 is TGTGCCAGCAGCCCCACGGGGTCAACGGGGGCCAACGTCCTGACTTTC.